The present TCR beta chain was sequenced within a study of T cell repertoires in cytomegalovirus infection. Study at large: Public signatures in TCR beta pointed to CMV infection and matching HLA type. Study-level findings and limits: Cumulative public TCR beta family frequency identified CMV carriers with the relevant HLA. Dominant in the ex vivo response were TCR beta clonotypes restricted by HLA-C and specific for CMV.

A single record per CDR3 protein comes from TCRdb applying MiXCR to the reads. The sample has approximately 250,000 distinct CDR3 sequences; about 20% are singletons. Of note for this clonotype: Its specificity is not known. An end of the junction differs from the germline gene, which may be a read error.

The TCR comes from a human donor in good health (CMV status not recorded). Some clones in this sample may be carry-over from other donors' samples. The specimen sequenced was CD8+ T cells from PBMCs.

The CDR3 reads CSARERDYPYSYGQYF. DNA for the CDR3: TGCAGTGCTAGGGAGCGGGACTACCCCTATTCCTACGGGCAGTACTTC. J is TRBJ2-7 and V is TRBV20-1, with 7 bases lining up with TRBD2. Germline V CDR1 and CDR2: DFQATT, SNEGSKA (reference sequence). This CDR3 spans 16 amino acids.